One and the same sample provided the 20 T cell receptor beta chains below, sequenced in a study of immune characterization of retroperitoneal liposarcoma. TCRdb itself ran the PCR reads through MiXCR, one entry per CDR3 protein. The table includes about 10,000 distinct CDR3 sequences, approximately 30% detected once. Material: tumor tissue. These TCRs come from a male donor with retroperitoneal liposarcoma.

The rearrangement links TRBV6-1 to TRBJ2-1, with a weak D call TRBD1 (7 bases). With 6 bases removed from V and 10 bases from J, the gap between germline ends came to 13 bases. The V gene's germline CDR1 is MNHNS and CDR2 SASEGT. The CDR3 consists of 12 residues. The CDR3 DNA reads as TGTGCCAGCAGCTCAGGGGGAGGCGAGCAGTTCTTC. Translation gives CASSSGGGEQFF.

This clonotype is judged medium-sized (0.01 to 0.1%). The rearrangement joins TRBV7-3 to TRBJ2-1; possibly TRBD1 for D (6 bases). The assigned J gene may be wrong: the sequence end matches TRBJ2-7 better. This CDR3 region has 13 residues. The V gene's germline CDR1 is SGHTA and CDR2 FQGTGA. CDR3: CASSLTGDNEQYF. Here the CDR3 DNA reads TGTGCCAGCAGCTTAACCGGGGACAATGAGCAGTACTTC.

This clonotype was seen many times. The chain carries TRBV12-3 or TRBV12-4 and TRBJ2-1, with TRBD2 identical over 13 bases. The CDR3 runs to 15 residues. J gave up 13 bases and V 6 bases, and 12 bases lay outside the gene matches. In nucleotides, the CDR3 is TGTGCCAGCAGAGTGGGACTAGCGGGACAAGAGACCCAGTTCTTC. This sequence encodes CASRVGLAGQETQFF.

This clonotype has ten or more counts. The chain uses TRBV12-3 or TRBV12-4 and TRBJ2-1; 8 bases agree with TRBD1. This CDR3 region has 13 residues. V lost 4 bases and J lost 10; bases outside the gene matches: 6. In nucleotides, the CDR3 is TGTGCCAGCAGTTCTCCTGACAGGGGCGAGCAGTTCTTC. It codes for CASSSPDRGEQFF.

This clonotype counts as medium-sized. V and J are TRBV12-3 or TRBV12-4 and TRBJ2-1; TRBD1 matches 8 bases. The trim removed 7 bases at V and 7 bases at J, leaving 6 bases unmatched. This CDR3 comprises 13 residues. Written as DNA, the CDR3 is TGTGCCAGCACCGGACAGGGTCGGAATGAGCAGTTCTTC. This gives the protein CASTGQGRNEQFF.

This clonotype is labeled as medium-sized. The chain uses TRBV7-2 and TRBJ2-4; 7 bases agree with TRBD2. Germline CDR1 reads SGHTA; CDR2 reads FQGNSA. J gave up 2 bases and V 3 bases, and 7 bases lay outside the gene matches. CDR3 length: 16 amino acids. CDR3 residues: CASSLSAGVTKNIQYF. The CDR3 coding sequence is TGTGCCAGCAGCTTGTCTGCGGGAGTTACCAAAAACATTCAGTACTTC.

This clonotype came up many times. This sequence joins TRBV7-8 and TRBJ2-5; 7 nucleotides align to TRBD2. In germline, CDR1 is SGHVS, CDR2 FQNEAQ. V was clipped by 0 bases and J by 4 bases; unmatched bases: 5. This CDR3 region has 15 residues. CDR3 nucleotide sequence: TGTGCCAGCAGCTTAGCGACGGGGAGGGGAGAGACCCAGTACTTC. It specifies CASSLATGRGETQYF.

Many counts were recorded for this clonotype. The chain links TRBV7-2 to TRBJ1-2; perhaps TRBD1 as D (5 bases). V lost 4 bases, J lost 5 bases, and 8 bases lay in between. CDR3 length: 12 residues. In germline, CDR1 is SGHTA, CDR2 FQGNSA. The CDR3 sequence: CASSSDRYGYTF. CDR3 sequence (DNA): TGTGCCAGCAGCTCAGACAGATATGGCTACACCTTC.

This clonotype was observed a few times. This chain links TRBV7-2 with TRBJ2-1; 13 nucleotides line up with TRBD2. The CDR3 extends over 15 amino acids. The V gene's germline CDR1 is SGHTA and CDR2 FQGNSA. V gave up 5 bases and J gave up 7 bases; unmatched junction bases: 5. The CDR3 reads CASSPGTSGKNEQFF. DNA for the CDR3: TGTGCCAGCAGCCCAGGGACTAGCGGGAAAAATGAGCAGTTCTTC.

The sample holds a few counts of this clonotype. The J gene is TRBJ2-5, the V gene TRBV27, with D possibly being TRBD1 or TRBD2 (7 bases each). The end of the DNA fits TRBJ2-7 better, so the J call may be wrong. This CDR3 region has 15 residues. Germline CDR1 MNHEY, CDR2 SMNVEV (reference sequence). The CDR3 DNA reads as TGTGCCAGCAGTTTAAGGGGAGGGGGCGCCTACGAGCAGTACTTC. This encodes CASSLRGGGAYEQYF.

The chain uses TRBV6-1 and TRBJ2-1, with D possibly being TRBD1 or TRBD2 (5 bases each). The length of the CDR3 is 14 residues. The germline V and J ends were trimmed by 8 bases and 0 bases, with 11 bases remaining between them. CDR1 is MNHNS and CDR2 is SASEGT in the germline V gene. Here the CDR3 reads CASGTPSSYNEQFF. The CDR3 DNA reads as TGTGCCAGCGGGACCCCGAGCTCCTACAATGAGCAGTTCTTC.

At least ten counts were recorded for this clonotype. The chain links TRBV6-1 to TRBJ1-1, with a tentative D call TRBD1 (6 bases). The CDR3 runs 11 residues. Germline V gene lookup returns CDR1 MNHNS and CDR2 SASEGT. V was pared by 7 bases and J by 10 bases, with 13 bases between. The CDR3 nucleotides read TGTGCCAGCACCGAGGGGGGGAGAGCTTTCTTT. It yields the protein CASTEGGRAFF.

This clonotype appeared many times. The chain combines TRBV11-3 with TRBJ2-2; 8 bases line up with TRBD1. V lost 5 bases, J lost 4 bases, and 9 bases stayed unmatched. CDR1 and CDR2 from the germline V gene are SGHNT and YENEEA. The CDR3 totals 16 residues. In DNA, the CDR3 is TGTGCCAGCAGCGGCCGGGACAGGAAGGGCACCGGGGAGCTGTTTTTT. Translation: CASSGRDRKGTGELFF.

The V call is TRBV7-6, the J call TRBJ2-4; 8 nucleotides line up with TRBD2. TRBJ2-5 explains the end of the DNA better; the J call may be wrong. The CDR3 is made up of 15 amino acids. CDR1 and CDR2 (germline): SGHVS, FNYEAQ. This CDR3 is CASSLVIAGWKTQYF. In DNA, the CDR3 is TGTGCCAGCAGCTTAGTGATAGCGGGATGGAAGACCCAGTACTTC.

On this clonotype: Lacking the conserved final phenylalanine or tryptophan, this CDR3 likely reflects a read error. The limits of the CDR3 on the DNA are not certain, so only TCRdb's listed CDR3 is given. The V gene is TRBV6-1, the J gene TRBJ2-1; the D call TRBD2 from the table was never checked on the DNA. From germline, CDR1 is MNHNS and CDR2 SASEGT. The CDR3 has 15 amino acids, counting both end residues. The CDR3 sequence is CASSWSGAETQYFGP.

This clonotype came up a few times. The chain joins TRBV5-4 to TRBJ2-4, with 9 bases lining up with TRBD1. The assigned J gene may be wrong: the sequence end matches TRBJ2-7 better. The CDR3 sequence is 16 residues long. Germline CDR1 reads SGHNT; CDR2 reads YYREEE (reference sequence). The CDR3 nucleotides are TGTGCCAGCAGCAAAACGGGACAGGGCCTTTCCTACGAGCAGTACTTC. It translates to CASSKTGQGLSYEQYF.

This clonotype was seen at least ten times. The chain is built from TRBV12-3 or TRBV12-4 and TRBJ2-5, with a possible D match to TRBD2 (5 bases). The germline V and J ends were trimmed by 3 bases and 5 bases, with 13 bases remaining between them. The CDR3 consists of 14 residues. CDR3 amino acids: CASSFSGAGETQYF. The CDR3 DNA sequence: TGTGCCAGCAGTTTCAGCGGTGCCGGGGAGACCCAGTACTTC.

The chain combines TRBV4-1 with TRBJ2-5; D is undetermined. The J call is doubtful: the DNA matches TRBJ2-7 better. From germline, CDR1 is MGHRA and CDR2 YSYEKL. The length of the CDR3 is 14 residues. The CDR3 sequence: CASSPDGGAYEQYF. In DNA, the CDR3 is TGCGCCAGCAGCCCCGATGGCGGAGCCTACGAGCAGTACTTC.

This rearrangement joins TRBV7-8 to TRBJ1-6; D may be TRBD1 (5 bases). The germline V and J ends were trimmed by 1 base and 11 bases, with 12 bases remaining between them. The germline V gene has CDR1 SGHVS and CDR2 FQNEAQ. This CDR3 has 14 amino acids. This chain's CDR3 is CASSLVQDQAPLHF. The DNA of the CDR3 is TGTGCCAGCAGCTTAGTACAGGATCAGGCACCCCTCCACTTT.

The chain is built from TRBV12-3 or TRBV12-4 and TRBJ1-2; possible D gene TRBD1, 5 bases. The CDR3 runs 14 residues. V was trimmed by 5 bases and J by 4 bases, leaving 14 bases between them. The CDR3 spells CASSPPGRSYGYTF. CDR3 nucleotides: TGTGCCAGCAGTCCTCCGGGACGTAGCTATGGCTACACCTTC.